This T cell receptor (beta chain) was observed in a study of blood T cell repertoires in COVID-19. Across the study: Donors in the United States, Italy and Spain gave samples during acute or convalescent COVID-19.

Germline CDR1 and CDR2: WNHNN and SYGVQD (reference sequence). The CDR3 sequence is 15 residues long. Unmatched junction bases numbered 3, after V lost 2 bases and J lost 1 base. Original analysis: Reference gene primers were amplified, and this amplification served to estimate nucleated cell counts. This table comes from immunoSEQ multiplex PCR, and its TCRdb copy is limited to in-frame clones, with some not included. V and J calls and clone size are copied from that table; D and trimming were computed from the DNA. Found here are fewer than 350,000 clones, roughly 90% of them singletons; the top ten hold approximately 8.5%.

The sequenced sample was peripheral blood. V is TRBV10-1 and J is TRBJ2-3; 7 nucleotides line up with TRBD2. This receptor was obtained from a man aged 18-30 years with active or convalescent COVID-19. This CDR3 is CASSEIRGGTDTQYF. The DNA for the CDR3 is TGCGCCAGCAGTGAGATTCGGGGGGGCACAGATACGCAGTATTTT.